Listed below are T cell receptor beta chains from one sample, sequenced in a study of T cells after yellow fever vaccination. MiXCR was run by TCRdb on the 5' RACE reads, yielding one entry per CDR3 protein. The table includes 400,000 or so distinct CDR3 sequences, around 19% detected once. Here the sequenced sample was PBMCs, taken before the yellow fever booster vaccination. All receptors derive from a man between 18 and 35 years old who received the YFV17D yellow fever vaccine. Each CDR3 is given with its conserved first and last residue. Each record gives: V gene, J gene, CDR3 protein.

>TRBV20-1|TRBJ2-3
CSARLLTSTDTQYF
>TRBV5-1|TRBJ1-1
CASTPEVMNTEAFF
>TRBV13|TRBJ1-1
CASSLPDRGKIGGNTEAFF
>TRBV6-5|TRBJ2-7
CASSWGPVGEQYF
>TRBV7-9|TRBJ2-7
CASSLAFGGVDTYEQYF
>TRBV19|TRBJ1-1
CASSMRARAFF
>TRBV5-1|TRBJ2-5
CASSLLFAGAYQETQYF
>TRBV2|TRBJ2-1
CASSREGLGGGEQFF
>TRBV30|TRBJ2-3
CAWHSGETQIDTQYF
>TRBV11-2|TRBJ2-1
CASSLAQAVSSNEQFF
>TRBV12-3/TRBV12-4|TRBJ1-2
CASSPYEDANYGYTF
>TRBV4-1|TRBJ2-3
CASSHRHETGRISDTQYF
>TRBV7-3|TRBJ2-1
CASSLTGGSSYNEQFF
>TRBV18|TRBJ1-1
CASSPGRSEAFF
>TRBV6-2/TRBV6-3|TRBJ1-1
CASSYFHPPMNTEAFF
>TRBV7-2|TRBJ1-5
CASSPGGGQGQPQHF
>TRBV4-3|TRBJ2-3
CASSQDRITDTQYF
>TRBV19|TRBJ2-3
CASGFADTQYF
>TRBV11-2|TRBJ2-7
CASSFLGGAYEQYF
>TRBV15|TRBJ1-2
CATSREGQAYGYTF
>TRBV6-2/TRBV6-3|TRBJ1-2
CASRTGYGYTF
>TRBV7-2|TRBJ1-1
CASSLTHQGTEAFF
>TRBV7-2|TRBJ2-3
CASSLGGRVSTDTQYF
>TRBV20-1|TRBJ2-3
CSASHTSGTDTQYF
>TRBV12-3/TRBV12-4|TRBJ2-3
CASRWRGDTQYF
>TRBV15|TRBJ2-3
CATSSGGHQDTQYF
>TRBV7-7|TRBJ2-1
CASSLRFDGNEQFF
>TRBV29-1|TRBJ2-3
CSVLRQNLGADTQYF
>TRBV5-1|TRBJ2-3
CASSPRPRTSDTQYF
>TRBV9|TRBJ2-3
CASSVVGSTDTQYF
>TRBV20-1|TRBJ1-6
CSALDRANSPLHF
>TRBV4-1|TRBJ2-7
CASSQDSEQLSYEQYF
>TRBV4-1|TRBJ2-3
CASSQEIRNTQYF
>TRBV4-3|TRBJ2-3
CASSHGTITETQYF
>TRBV7-2|TRBJ2-3
CASSPVGGGNTLYTQYF
>TRBV27|TRBJ2-1
CASRSGGVEQFF
>TRBV5-1|TRBJ2-2
CASSGGTANTGELFF
>TRBV6-6|TRBJ2-2
CASIIEAGELFF
>TRBV14|TRBJ1-4
CASSRNDRAGEKLFF
>TRBV29-1|TRBJ1-1
CSVGGGWGMKTEAFF
>TRBV7-2|TRBJ1-2
CASSRGGEYGYTF
>TRBV27|TRBJ2-7
CASSPPGGEQYF
>TRBV5-1|TRBJ2-1
CASSLGLAGAEQFF
>TRBV24-1|TRBJ2-3
CATSPSAGATDTQYF
>TRBV5-1|TRBJ2-5
CASSLEEETQYF
>TRBV7-2|TRBJ1-6
CASSFGGDRVRTYNSPLHF
>TRBV12-3/TRBV12-4|TRBJ1-5
CASIAGGNQPQHF
>TRBV12-3/TRBV12-4|TRBJ1-2
CASNTGGGGYTF
>TRBV7-3|TRBJ1-1
CASSGLIRTEAFF
>TRBV9|TRBJ2-5
CASTPGTSGQETQYF
>TRBV7-2|TRBJ2-3
CASSHTDTQYF
>TRBV7-3|TRBJ1-5
CASRGQINSNQPQHF
>TRBV12-3/TRBV12-4|TRBJ2-2
CASRTSGGAVGELFF
>TRBV5-1|TRBJ2-5
CASSTRDSQETQYF
>TRBV12-3/TRBV12-4|TRBJ2-1
CASRSRTSGGAVGPTWYNEQFF
>TRBV30|TRBJ1-6
CAWSVKRGSPLHF
>TRBV20-1|TRBJ2-1
CSARLAGIHEQFF